This is a list of T cell receptor beta chains from one sample in a study of cytomegalovirus exposure and HLA in healthy donors. Generated by immunoSEQ multiplex PCR, the TCRdb table keeps only in-frame clones and is missing some. The table lists 45,000 to 70,000 clones, around four fifths of them singletons, with about 1.6% in the top ten. Sample: PBMCs. The receptors were sampled from a man aged 30 to 45 in good health and CMV-seronegative. Each CDR3 is given with its conserved first and last residue. D genes are given only for firm matches. Clone size, where shown, is once, few, many, or a class for clones that have expanded.

J: TRBJ1-5
size: NA
V: TRBV7-8
D: TRBD1
DNA: TGTGCCAGCAGCCGGGACAGGGGGCCTAGTCAGCCCCAGCATTTT
CDR3: CASSRDRGPSQPQHF

J: TRBJ2-2
size: NA
V: TRBV11-3
D: TRBD1
DNA: TGTGCCAGCAGCTCATCCGGGACAGCGCACACCGGGGAGCTGTTTTTT
CDR3: CASSSSGTAHTGELFF

J: TRBJ2-1
size: NA
V: TRBV7-9
D: TRBD1
DNA: TGTGCCAGCAGCTTACCCCGGGACAGGGACTACAATGAGCAGTTCTTC
CDR3: CASSLPRDRDYNEQFF

J: TRBJ1-2
size: NA
V: TRBV6-5
D: NA
DNA: TGTGCCAGCAGCCCCCAGGGCTATGGCTACACCTTC
CDR3: CASSPQGYGYTF

J: TRBJ2-3
size: NA
V: TRBV15
D: TRBD1
DNA: TGTGCCACCAGCCTGGACAGGAATACGCAGTATTTT
CDR3: CATSLDRNTQYF

J: TRBJ2-1
size: NA
V: TRBV6-5
D: NA
DNA: TGTGCCAGCAGTCCCGGGACACCAGGACTAGTTGAGCAGTTCTTC
CDR3: CASSPGTPGLVEQFF

J: TRBJ2-7
size: once
V: TRBV5-4
D: NA
DNA: TGTGCCAGCAGCTTCTCCGGCTACGAGCAGTACTTC
CDR3: CASSFSGYEQYF

J: TRBJ2-7
size: NA
V: TRBV6-6
D: NA
DNA: TGTGCCAGCAGTTACCCGAGTTTGTATCCCTACGAGCAGTACTTC
CDR3: CASSYPSLYPYEQYF

J: TRBJ2-7
size: NA
V: TRBV9
D: TRBD2
DNA: TGTGCCAGCAGCGTAGGGGGGCTAGCGGGGGACGAGCAGTACTTC
CDR3: CASSVGGLAGDEQYF

J: TRBJ2-3
size: NA
V: TRBV21-1
D: NA
DNA: TGTGCCAGCAGCAAAGCGGGTCGGGTAGAACCCACAGATACGCAGTATTTT
CDR3: CASSKAGRVEPTDTQYF

J: TRBJ1-2
size: NA
V: TRBV6-1
D: NA
DNA: TGTGCCAGCAGTGAAGCTAGGGGCCGTGGCTACACCTTC
CDR3: CASSEARGRGYTF

J: TRBJ2-1
size: NA
V: TRBV10-3
D: TRBD2
DNA: TGTGCCATCAGTGAGTCCCGAAACCTAGCGGGAGACACCCATGAGCAGTTCTTC
CDR3: CAISESRNLAGDTHEQFF

J: TRBJ1-1
size: NA
V: TRBV12-5
D: NA
DNA: TGTGCTAGTGGCCTGAACATCCCTGAAGCTTTCTTT
CDR3: CASGLNIPEAFF

J: TRBJ2-7
size: NA
V: TRBV5-3
D: TRBD1
DNA: TGTGCCAGAAGCTCCGGGACAGACTACGAGCAGTACTTC
CDR3: CARSSGTDYEQYF

J: TRBJ2-5
size: NA
V: TRBV18
D: NA
DNA: TGTGCCAGCTCACCATCGTCTGCGGGCGAGACCCAGTACTTC
CDR3: CASSPSSAGETQYF

J: TRBJ2-1
size: NA
V: TRBV14
D: TRBD2
DNA: TGTGCCAGCAGCCAAGTTCGTCCTAGCGGGGTGGAAAATGAGCAGTTCTTC
CDR3: CASSQVRPSGVENEQFF

J: TRBJ2-1
size: NA
V: TRBV28
D: TRBD2
DNA: TGTGCCAGCAGTTTATTCCGGGGGGGCGAGTTCTTC
CDR3: CASSLFRGGEFF

J: TRBJ2-7
size: NA
V: TRBV7-2
D: TRBD1
DNA: TGTGCCAGCAGCTCCTCGGGACAGGGATACGAGCAGTACTTC
CDR3: CASSSSGQGYEQYF

J: TRBJ2-5
size: NA
V: TRBV11-3
D: NA
DNA: TGTGCCAGCAGCTTAGGCAGGGCCGAGACCCAGTACTTC
CDR3: CASSLGRAETQYF

J: TRBJ2-5
size: NA
V: TRBV6-5
D: NA
DNA: TGTGCCAGCAGTTACCGGAACAGCCACCAAGAGACCCAGTACTTC
CDR3: CASSYRNSHQETQYF

J: TRBJ1-1
size: once
V: TRBV28
D: NA
DNA: TGTGCCAGCAGTTTAACTAAAACAGGGTACACTGAAGCTTTCTTT
CDR3: CASSLTKTGYTEAFF

J: TRBJ2-1
size: once
V: TRBV10-3
D: NA
DNA: TGTGCCATCCAGATAGCGGAATACAATGAGCAGTTCTTC
CDR3: CAIQIAEYNEQFF

J: TRBJ2-7
size: NA
V: TRBV21-1
D: NA
DNA: TGTGCCAGCGGGACAGGTTGCTGGGGCTACGAGCAGTACTTC
CDR3: CASGTGCWGYEQYF

J: TRBJ2-5
size: NA
V: TRBV6-6
D: TRBD2
DNA: TGTGCCGGCCGACTAGCGGGAGCGGAGACCCAGTACTTC
CDR3: CAGRLAGAETQYF

J: TRBJ1-3
size: few
V: TRBV18
D: NA
DNA: TGTGCCAGCTCACCCGCGCATGGAAACACCATATATTTT
CDR3: CASSPAHGNTIYF

J: TRBJ1-2
size: NA
V: TRBV4-2
D: NA
DNA: TGTGCCAGCAGCCAGCGTGGCTATGGCTACACCTTC
CDR3: CASSQRGYGYTF

J: TRBJ2-5
size: NA
V: TRBV7-2
D: TRBD2
DNA: TGTGCCAGCAGCTTTACTAGCGGGAGGGAGACCCAGTACTTC
CDR3: CASSFTSGRETQYF

J: TRBJ2-1
size: NA
V: TRBV11-3
D: TRBD2
DNA: TGTGCCAGCAGCTTAGCGGGAGGTGTCTACAATGAGCAGTTCTTC
CDR3: CASSLAGGVYNEQFF

J: TRBJ2-5
size: NA
V: TRBV19
D: NA
DNA: TGTGCCAGTCGAGGACTGGCCGCCCGAGAGACCCAGTACTTC
CDR3: CASRGLAARETQYF

J: TRBJ2-7
size: NA
V: TRBV7-2
D: NA
DNA: TGTGCCAGCAGCTTAACCACAGGATTCTCCTCCTACGAGCAGTACTTC
CDR3: CASSLTTGFSSYEQYF

J: TRBJ2-7
size: NA
V: TRBV9
D: NA
DNA: TGTGCCAGCAGCGCCCCGGACAGTCCCTACGAGCAGTACTTC
CDR3: CASSAPDSPYEQYF

J: TRBJ2-5
size: NA
V: TRBV4-2
D: NA
DNA: TGTGCCAGCAGCCAAGACTTAACAGGAGCGAGGGAGACCCAGTACTTC
CDR3: CASSQDLTGARETQYF

J: TRBJ1-5
size: NA
V: TRBV6-1
D: NA
DNA: TGTGCCAGCAGGGACAGTTCTCAGCCCCAGCATTTT
CDR3: CASRDSSQPQHF

J: TRBJ2-2
size: NA
V: TRBV13
D: NA
DNA: TGTGCCAGCAGCTTAATCAGTAACACCGGGGAGCTGTTTTTT
CDR3: CASSLISNTGELFF

J: TRBJ2-3
size: NA
V: TRBV7-3
D: TRBD2
DNA: TGTGCCAGCAGCGCCCTTAATCTAGCGGGGGGCACAGATACGCAGTATTTT
CDR3: CASSALNLAGGTDTQYF

J: TRBJ1-1
size: NA
V: TRBV5-1
D: TRBD1
DNA: TGCGCCAGCAGGTTGGGACAGGGTGGGACTGAAGCTTTCTTT
CDR3: CASRLGQGGTEAFF

J: TRBJ1-6
size: NA
V: TRBV2
D: TRBD1
DNA: TGTGCCAGCAGTGCGGACAGGGGGCTCTCCTTCCCCCTCCACTTT
CDR3: CASSADRGLSFPLHF

J: TRBJ2-7
size: NA
V: TRBV4-3
D: TRBD2
DNA: TGCGCCAGCAGTCTCTCGGTATTGGGCCCGGGGGGGAGCTCCTACGAGCAGTACTTC
CDR3: CASSLSVLGPGGSSYEQYF

J: TRBJ1-5
size: NA
V: TRBV27
D: NA
DNA: TGTGCCAGCAGTCCTAAAGGTCGGGGGATAGGGGTGTTGCAGCCCCAGCATTTT
CDR3: CASSPKGRGIGVLQPQHF

J: TRBJ2-7
size: NA
V: TRBV9
D: TRBD1
DNA: TGTGCCAGCAGCGTAGACCCAGGGGGCCGAACCTACGAGCAGTACTTC
CDR3: CASSVDPGGRTYEQYF

J: TRBJ2-7
size: NA
V: TRBV4-3
D: NA
DNA: TGCGCCAGCAGCCAAGCTCGGGGGTTCGACGAGCAGTACTTC
CDR3: CASSQARGFDEQYF

J: TRBJ1-1
size: NA
V: TRBV2
D: TRBD1
DNA: TGTGCCAGCAGTTCTATGGGACAGCCCCGAAGCACTGAAGCTTTCTTT
CDR3: CASSSMGQPRSTEAFF